These 17 T cell receptor beta chains were all obtained from the same sample, sequenced in a study of tumor-infiltrating lymphocytes in primary liver carcinoma. The input was around 530 ng total RNA; TCR beta cDNA was made from it with a constant-region primer. Each TCR beta library was derived from three nested multiplex PCR rounds that employed slightly modified ARM-PCR. A C-beta reverse primer and TRBV1-TRBV30 forward primers served in each of the first two PCR rounds, at about 10 cycles apiece. TCRdb redid the calling of the multiplex PCR reads with MiXCR, one entry per CDR3 protein. The data show fewer than 350,000 distinct CDR3 sequences, with 65% seen just once and about 6.5% held by the top ten. Both blood RNA, taken from unsorted whole blood, and germline DNA were extracted. The sequencing input was peripheral blood. The origin of the receptors is a man between 35 and 55 years old with primary liver carcinoma and hepatitis B virus infection.

Remarks on this clonotype: One end of the junction is discordant with germline, which a read error may explain. The chain couples TRBV29-1 to TRBJ2-1; 8 nucleotides line up with TRBD1. Germline V CDR1 and CDR2: SQVTM, ANQGSEA. The CDR3 has 13 amino acids. The CDR3 nucleotides read TGCAACGTTGTCAGGACAGGGAGCAATGAGCAGTTCTTC. Protein product: CNVVRTGSNEQFF.

J is TRBJ1-1 and V is TRBV29-1; weak D call: TRBD1 (6 bases). Germline CDR1 reads SQVTM; CDR2 reads ANQGSEA. This CDR3 has 18 amino acids. The ends were cut back, 1 base at V and 0 bases at J, with 21 bases in the middle. CDR3 protein: CSVEADGTRGYLNTEAFF. Here the CDR3 DNA reads TGCAGCGTTGAAGCGGACGGGACACGAGGATATTTGAACACTGAAGCTTTCTTT.

The rearrangement joins TRBV11-2 to TRBJ2-1; 7 nucleotides align to TRBD2. The V and J ends lost 6 bases and 16 bases, in that order; junction bases with no gene match: 15. CDR1 is SGHAT, CDR2 FQNNGV, per germline. The CDR3 runs to 13 residues. DNA of the CDR3: TGTGCCAGCAGACCCCAGGGAGGGGCTAAACACTTCTTC. Translated: CASRPQGGAKHFF.

The chain is built from TRBV4-1 and TRBJ2-2; TRBD2 aligns across 8 bases. The germline V gene encodes CDR1 MGHRA and CDR2 YSYEKL. The CDR3 is 15 residues long. The ends lost 7 bases at V and 2 bases at J; junction bases unmatched: 6. DNA for the CDR3: TGCGCCAGCAAGTTTAGCGGGGCTAACACCGGGGAGCTGTTTTTT. Its protein product is CASKFSGANTGELFF.

This clonotype was counted many times. This chain joins TRBV6-5 and TRBJ2-7, with D possibly TRBD2 on 5 matching bases. Germline lookup yields CDR1 MNHEY and CDR2 SVGAGI. Trimming removed 7 bases from V and 3 bases from J, with 19 bases in between. The CDR3 length is 15 residues. CDR3 in amino acids: CASMMYGMGFYEQYF. Here the CDR3 DNA reads TGTGCCAGCATGATGTACGGGATGGGGTTCTACGAGCAGTACTTC.

The CDR3 region is CASSLVARTRQFF. For the CDR3, the DNA is TGTGCCAGCAGCTTAGTAGCTCGGACTAGGCAGTTCTTC. This chain links TRBV11-2 with TRBJ2-1, with TRBD2 identical over 7 bases. The CDR3 length is 13 residues. Trimming at V came to 1 base and at J to 12 bases, leaving 6 bases not matched to a gene. In germline, CDR1 is SGHAT, CDR2 FQNNGV.

Regarding this clonotype: One junction end disagrees with the germline gene, perhaps due to a read error. This chain joins TRBV11-2 and TRBJ2-1; 9 bases line up with TRBD1. This CDR3 is built from 17 residues. Germline V lookup: CDR1 SGHAT, CDR2 FQNNGV. CDR3 loop: CASSSLIPGQGLSERFF. The CDR3 nucleotides are TGTGCCAGCAGCTCTCTCATCCCGGGACAGGGTCTCAGTGAGCGGTTCTTC.

The CDR3 DNA follows: TGTGCCAGCAGTTACTCCCTAGGGGCCCTGGGAGATACGCAGTATTTT. It is translated as CASSYSLGALGDTQYF. The chain uses TRBV6-5 and TRBJ2-3, with D tentatively TRBD1 (5 bases). The CDR3 length is 16 residues. V lost 0 bases to trimming and J lost 5 bases, with 15 bases between them. The germline V gene encodes CDR1 MNHEY and CDR2 SVGAGI.

At least ten counts were recorded for this clonotype. V and J are TRBV6-5 and TRBJ2-7; TRBD1 matches 9 bases. The germline V gene has CDR1 MNHEY and CDR2 SVGAGI. The J segment lost 6 bases and the V segment lost 1 base, leaving 10 bases of the junction unmatched. There are 16 residues in the CDR3. The CDR3 DNA reads TGTGCCAGCAGTTACTTTTCCGGGACAGGGCAATCCGAGCAGTACTTC. This codes for CASSYFSGTGQSEQYF.

Points on this clonotype: A much larger clone differs from this one at a single base, so this may be a read error. This sequence joins TRBV6-1 and TRBJ2-1, with no clear D. Looked up from germline, CDR1 is MNHNS and CDR2 is SASEGT. CDR3 length: 14 amino acids. Written as DNA, the CDR3 is TGTGCCGGCAGTGAAATCTTGGGTTCGATTCCGGAGTTCTTC. It is translated as CAGSEILGSIPEFF.

This clonotype was picked up many times. The CDR3 region has the DNA TGTGCCAGCAGTTACTATCCAGGGGGGTTCACCGGGGAGCTGTTTTTT. Amino acid sequence: CASSYYPGGFTGELFF. The rearrangement uses TRBV6-2 or TRBV6-3 and TRBJ2-2; D may be TRBD1 (7 bases). The CDR3 consists of 16 residues. Germline V gives CDR1 MNHEY, CDR2 SVGEGT. V was pared by 1 base and J by 4 bases, with 13 bases between.

Many counts were recorded for this clonotype. The chain couples TRBV6-2 or TRBV6-3 to TRBJ2-3, with 7 bases lining up with TRBD2. Germline lookup yields CDR1 MNHEY and CDR2 SVGEGT. The V gene end was trimmed by 7 bases and the J gene end by 2 bases; junction bases not matched to a gene: 12. The length of the CDR3 is 16 residues. The CDR3 spells CASKGTTETLTDTQYF. The CDR3 nucleotides are TGTGCCAGCAAGGGGACTACCGAAACCCTCACAGATACGCAGTATTTT.

Many counts were recorded for this clonotype. This chain joins TRBV6-2 or TRBV6-3 and TRBJ2-5, with D possibly being TRBD2 (5 bases). V was trimmed by 2 bases and J by 4 bases, leaving 11 bases between them. The germline CDR1 and CDR2 sequences are MNHEY and SVGEGT. The CDR3 is 14 amino acids. CDR3 bases: TGTGCCAGCAGTTACATTAGCGTCCGAGAGACCCAGTACTTC. Translation gives CASSYISVRETQYF.

About this clonotype: Because the CDR3 is missing its conserved closing phenylalanine or tryptophan, this is likely a read error. The chain links TRBV11-2 to TRBJ2-1; D unresolved. The CDR3 has 17 amino acids. Looked up from germline, CDR1 is SGHAT and CDR2 is FQNNGV. V lost 2 bases and J 1 base, leaving 15 bases between the germline ends. CDR3: CASSLYAAVSSYNEQFC. In nucleotides, the CDR3 is TGTGCCAGCAGCTTATACGCGGCGGTGAGTTCCTACAATGAGCAGTTCTGT.

As concerns this clonotype: At one of its ends the junction is not consistent with the germline gene, which may arise from a read error. The chain couples TRBV6-6 to TRBJ2-3, with 7 bases fitting TRBD2. The CDR3 is 15 amino acids. Germline CDR1 and CDR2: MNHNY and SVGAGI (reference sequence). Written as DNA, the CDR3 is TGTGCCAACAGTAAATCTCTAGCGGACGCGGATACGCAGTATTTT. Its protein product is CANSKSLADADTQYF.

This chain connects TRBV5-6 to TRBJ1-5, with D tentatively TRBD1 (5 bases). The CDR3 covers 14 residues. Trimming shortened V by 3 bases and J by 1 base, and 8 bases separated the two germline ends. Per the germline V gene, CDR1 is SGHDT and CDR2 is YYEEEE. The CDR3 loop reads CASSWGRSNQPQHF. In DNA, the CDR3 is TGTGCCAGCAGCTGGGGACGGAGCAATCAGCCCCAGCATTTT.

There are a few counts of this clonotype. In nucleotides, the CDR3 is TGCGCCAGCAGCCCGTTGCAGGGTTCGAGCTACACCTTC. Amino acids: CASSPLQGSSYTF. The chain recombines TRBV4-1 with TRBJ1-2; D might be TRBD1 (5 bases). Germline assignment: CDR1 MGHRA and CDR2 YSYEKL. V was cut by 4 bases and J by 9 bases, with 15 bases left in between. This CDR3 has 13 residues.